This T cell receptor beta chain was sequenced for a study of CD8 T cells in Susac syndrome. Sequencing of TCR beta drew on CD8+ and CD4+ T cells from blood. The length of the CDR3 is 12 residues. Trimming took 7 bases from V and 1 from J, leaving 10 bases between them. Germline V gives CDR1 SQVTM, CDR2 ANQGSEA. Random hexamers primed reverse transcription of about 0.5 to 1 ug RNA. The CDR3 of TCR beta was amplified by immunoSEQ multiplex PCR across 54 Vbeta and 13 Jbeta. Each CDR3 protein gets one entry after TCRdb re-called the immunoSEQ multiplex PCR reads with MiXCR. The table includes about 180,000 distinct CDR3 sequences, 95% detected once.

The source is a human donor with multiple sclerosis. This rearrangement joins TRBV29-1 to TRBJ1-1, with D possibly being TRBD1 (6 bases). The sequenced sample consisted of CD8+ T cells from PBMCs. The CDR3 is CSGHRENTEAFF. The CDR3 nucleotides are TGCAGCGGACACAGGGAGAACACTGAAGCTTTCTTT.